Following are 19 T cell receptor beta chains from one sample sequenced in a study of T cells in Graves' hyperthyroidism and ophthalmopathy. It was RNA transcripts that yielded the amplified TCR beta CDR3 regions. First-round RT-PCR with HTBI primers amplified the TCR CDR3 region. MiXCR, run by TCRdb on the multiplex PCR reads, gives a single entry per CDR3 protein. This table holds approximately 590,000 distinct CDR3 sequences, roughly 14% found once. The source material was blood. These receptors came from a woman aged 30 to 39 with Graves' hyperthyroidism.

This rearrangement joins TRBV5-6 to TRBJ2-1; 14 bases align to TRBD2. V lost 2 bases to trimming and J lost 5 bases; unmatched junction nucleotides: 3. The CDR3 is made up of 16 amino acids. Germline V gene lookup returns CDR1 SGHDT and CDR2 YYEEEE. CDR3 nucleotide sequence: TGTGCCAGCAGCTTCGGACTAGCGGGAGGAAACAATGAGCAGTTCTTC. Protein sequence: CASSFGLAGGNNEQFF.

This clonotype has ten or more counts. The genes are TRBV28 and TRBJ2-1; 11 positions match TRBD2. The trim removed 6 bases at V and 6 bases at J, leaving 16 bases unmatched. CDR3 length equals 18 residues. The V gene's germline CDR1 is MDHEN and CDR2 SYDVKM. CDR3 in DNA: TGTGCCAGCAGCCCTACGGTGGTAGCGGGAGGGCGATCCAATGAGCAGTTCTTC. Protein sequence: CASSPTVVAGGRSNEQFF.

This clonotype was seen ten or more times. This chain links TRBV10-3 with TRBJ2-7; D may match TRBD1 or TRBD2 (5 bases each). The CDR3 is 15 residues long. Germline CDR1 is ENHRY and CDR2 is SYGVKD. V was clipped by 5 bases and J by 2 bases, with 16 bases between them. CDR3 region: CAISSVAGRAYEQYF. The CDR3 region has the DNA TGTGCCATCAGTTCGGTTGCAGGGAGAGCCTACGAGCAGTACTTC.

This clonotype was counted ten times or more. The chain carries TRBV14 and TRBJ2-7; 10 bases fit TRBD2. The V gene end was trimmed by 2 bases and the J gene end by 2 bases; junction bases not matched to a gene: 3. This CDR3 contains 15 residues. Germline loops: CDR1 SGHDN, CDR2 FVKESK. The CDR3 is CASSQLAGVAYEQYF. The CDR3, as DNA: TGTGCCAGCAGCCAACTAGCGGGAGTAGCCTACGAGCAGTACTTC.

This clonotype was picked up many times. This chain joins TRBV12-3 or TRBV12-4 and TRBJ1-2; 8 bases are shared with TRBD1. V shed 10 bases, J shed 3 bases, and the junction held 10 bases outside the gene matches. This CDR3 spans 14 amino acids. As DNA, the CDR3 is TGTGCCATAATAAACCCGGACAGGGACTATGGCTACACCTTC. Translated: CAIINPDRDYGYTF.

In its sample, this clonotype was seen many times. The V gene is TRBV10-3, the J gene TRBJ1-1; 8 nucleotides line up with TRBD1. Germline V gives CDR1 ENHRY, CDR2 SYGVKD. The CDR3 covers 15 residues. V lost 9 bases to trimming and J lost 1 base; unmatched junction nucleotides: 10. The DNA for the CDR3 is TGTGCCATAACGCAGGGGGCCCTACCGAACACTGAAGCTTTCTTT. It encodes CAITQGALPNTEAFF.

This clonotype was counted ten times or more. V is TRBV30 and J is TRBJ2-2; D uncertain. Germline CDR1 is GTSNPN and CDR2 is SVGIG (reference sequence). Trimming left V 0 bases short and J 4 bases short, with 6 bases between. The CDR3 runs to 13 residues. CDR3 protein: CAWSVRSTGELFF. DNA for the CDR3: TGTGCCTGGAGTGTACGTTCCACCGGGGAGCTGTTTTTT.

This clonotype was seen at least ten times. The chain combines TRBV11-2 with TRBJ2-7; TRBD1 is a possible D gene (6 bases). There are 14 residues in the CDR3. The germline V and J ends were trimmed by 3 bases and 4 bases, with 13 bases remaining between them. The germline CDR1 and CDR2 sequences are SGHAT and FQNNGV. CDR3 DNA sequence: TGTGCCAGCAGCTTGCAACAGGGTGGGTACGAGCAGTACTTC. It specifies CASSLQQGGYEQYF.

This clonotype was recorded many times. V is TRBV20-1 and J is TRBJ2-7, with D tentatively TRBD1 (6 bases). Trimming pared 4 bases from V and 3 bases from J, leaving 13 bases between. Germline V gene data show CDR1 as DFQATT and CDR2 as SNEGSKA (reference sequence). This CDR3 spans 13 amino acids. The CDR3 DNA reads as TGCAGTGCTACCCCGACAGGACGCTACGAGCAGTACTTC. Amino acids: CSATPTGRYEQYF.

This clonotype was observed a few times. The rearrangement uses TRBV7-9 and TRBJ2-2; 8 bases map to TRBD1. Germline V CDR1 and CDR2: SEHNR, FQNEAQ (reference sequence). Trimming removed 5 bases from V and 2 bases from J; junction bases left unmatched: 10. This CDR3 has 17 amino acids. The CDR3 protein is CASSPSGTGVNTGELFF. The DNA of the CDR3 is TGTGCCAGCAGCCCATCCGGGACAGGCGTTAACACCGGGGAGCTGTTTTTT.

This clonotype was found many times. The chain employs TRBV6-6 and TRBJ2-3, with 10 bases fitting TRBD2. Germline CDR1 is MNHNY and CDR2 is SVGAGI (reference sequence). This CDR3 contains 19 residues. Losses at the gene ends were 2 bases for V and 4 bases for J; bases not matched to a gene: 15. Written as DNA, the CDR3 is TGTGCCAGCAGTTACCCCCTTGTTCCTAGCGGGAGTATCTCAGATACGCAGTATTTT. Its translation: CASSYPLVPSGSISDTQYF.

This clonotype has at least ten counts. The J gene is TRBJ2-1, the V gene TRBV6-1; perhaps TRBD2 as D (5 bases). The V gene's germline CDR1 is MNHNS and CDR2 SASEGT. V was shortened by 1 base and J by 8 bases, with 15 bases between the two germline ends. The CDR3 covers 15 residues. The CDR3 sequence is CASSEVLVTADEQFF. The CDR3 DNA is TGTGCCAGCAGTGAAGTATTAGTTACAGCGGATGAGCAGTTCTTC.

J is TRBJ1-2 and V is TRBV30; 10 nucleotides line up with TRBD1. V was pared by 0 bases and J by 7 bases, with 5 bases of the junction left unmatched. The germline gives CDR1 GTSNPN, CDR2 SVGIG (reference sequence). The CDR3 spans 14 residues. CDR3 residues: CAWSVPRTGGGYTF. Written as DNA, the CDR3 is TGTGCCTGGAGTGTACCCCGGACAGGGGGTGGCTACACCTTC.

Many counts were recorded for this clonotype. The chain carries TRBV2 and TRBJ2-7; D uncertain. Germline V gene data show CDR1 as SNHLY and CDR2 as FYNNEI. The germline V and J ends were trimmed by 3 bases and 5 bases, with 14 bases remaining between them. The CDR3 is 14 amino acids. The CDR3 is CASSEVGSWNEQYF. The CDR3 nucleotides are TGTGCCAGCAGTGAGGTTGGCAGTTGGAACGAGCAGTACTTC.

The J gene is TRBJ1-5, the V gene TRBV15, with D possibly being TRBD1 (5 bases). Germline CDR1 reads LNHNV; CDR2 reads YYDKDF (reference sequence). V gave up 5 bases and J gave up 6 bases, with 14 bases separating them. The CDR3 totals 14 residues. The CDR3 spells CATSSRRQGQPQHF. CDR3 DNA sequence: TGTGCCACCAGCTCTAGAAGGCAGGGTCAGCCCCAGCATTTT.

This clonotype was seen repeatedly, ten times or more. The rearrangement joins TRBV2 to TRBJ2-3, with D perhaps TRBD1 (6 bases). Trimming stripped 5 bases from V and 0 bases from J, with 12 bases between. In germline, CDR1 is SNHLY, CDR2 FYNNEI. The CDR3 is made up of 15 amino acids. CDR3 sequence reads: CASSLDRVSTDTQYF. CDR3 bases: TGTGCCAGCAGTTTGGACAGAGTAAGCACAGATACGCAGTATTTT.

In its sample, this clonotype was seen a few times. V gene TRBV6-1 combines with J gene TRBJ2-7; D might be TRBD2 (6 bases). The CDR3 has 12 residues. Trimming removed 5 bases from V and 7 bases from J, with 12 bases in between. Germline V CDR1 and CDR2: MNHNS, SASEGT. The CDR3 sequence is CASSTGTGEQYF. The CDR3 bases are TGTGCCAGCAGTACCGGGACTGGGGAGCAGTACTTC.

The V gene is TRBV4-2, the J gene TRBJ2-1; no definite D call. In germline, CDR1 is LGHNA, CDR2 YNFKEQ. The CDR3 is 18 residues long. Between the trimmed V and J ends, which lost 2 bases and 4 bases, there was a span of 21 bases. CDR3 in DNA: TGTGCCAGCAGCCAACTGGGCACTCCGAACATCCGATACAATGAGCAGTTCTTC. It yields the protein CASSQLGTPNIRYNEQFF.

This clonotype was detected a few times. CDR3 in amino acids: CASRPPGPGGKREGRADIQYF. CDR3 DNA sequence: TGTGCCAGCAGACCTCCGGGACCCGGAGGAAAGCGGGAGGGCCGCGCGGACATTCAGTACTTC. J is TRBJ2-4 and V is TRBV2; TRBD2 agrees at 10 bases. Germline lookup yields CDR1 SNHLY and CDR2 FYNNEI. The CDR3 loop spans 21 amino acids. V gave up 6 bases and J gave up 8 bases; unmatched junction bases: 28.